This T cell receptor beta chain appears in the sequencing data of a study of cytomegalovirus exposure and HLA in healthy donors (dated by TCRdb to the late 2010s). Background for the entire study: An earlier analysis of approximately 640 of the donors reported 276 Gb of sequence data and around 110 million unique TCR beta sequences from roughly 180 million T cells. Roughly 300 gigabases of sequencing data and roughly 90 million unique TCR sequences were included in an early release covering about 700 HLA-typed donors. Among the roughly 430 genotyped donors, around 81% belonged to the genetic ancestry cluster associated with self-reported Caucasian donors. The study aimed to test whether signatures of past pathogen exposure could be identified by cataloging public T cell receptors. Using immunosequencing, the study profiled T cell repertoires from approximately 700 subjects and related those repertoires to cytomegalovirus serostatus. Along with the approximately 700-subject first cohort, a separate validation cohort of over a hundred different subjects was used. High-throughput TCR immunosequencing, statistical association of individual TCRs with disease status, and machine learning were combined to predict cytomegalovirus infection status. In a later analysis, previously published TCR beta repertoires from about 670 donors were re-analyzed and high-resolution HLA genotyping was added so that TCR occurrence patterns could be studied. The later analysis used no new phenotypic data to find candidate immune exposures, relying instead on TCR beta sequences and their occurrence across donors. In an earlier analysis of a few hundred of the donors, high-throughput TCR beta sequencing was used to judge whether each TCR beta V gene segment behaved as functional or pseudogenic. Donor age, sex, ethnicity and CMV serostatus were collected together with the repertoire data. Genome-wide SNP genotypes for about three fifths of the roughly 700 donors were used in a later genetic analysis, which treated that subset as a discovery cohort. Every repertoire in the discovery cohort had been generated on one and the same sequencing platform. HLA typing covered class I and class II loci at four-digit resolution. Typing coverage differed by locus: A, B, C, DRB1 and DQB1 were typed in about 629-640 donors, DQA1 in 500 to 550, DPA1 in some 610, and DPB1 in 472. Roughly five DR-DQ haplotypes were handled as single units for association and clustering, since linkage in the cohort was strong. Among 300 to 500 genotyped donors of the cohort, an average of approximately 240,000 unique TCR beta nucleotide sequences was sequenced per donor, of which 15% to 20% were non-productive. What the work shows at the level of the full study, not this receptor alone: A later genetic analysis reported fewer N-insertions in productive TCRs among donors in an Asian-associated ancestry cluster than the roughly 700-donor mean. Fewer than 20 rarely observed V segments, including chromosome 9 orphons, were excluded from the earlier analysis of some 590 of the donors because counts were too low. Cytomegalovirus status was reported to be diagnosed by the classifier with high specificity and sensitivity in both the original and validation cohorts. Several of the top co-occurrence clusters appeared to be linked to parvovirus B19, influenza, CMV and Epstein-Barr virus, according to a later analysis. Compared with equally common non-associated chains, HLA-associated TCR beta chains in a later analysis were more clonally expanded and had lower generation probabilities. Sequencing depth was assumed to be roughly uniform across donors in the presence/absence analyses, though that assumption may not hold. When HLA alleles, especially DR and DQ, strongly co-occurred, TCR associations were difficult to assign to individual alleles. The study listed 164 TCR beta chains as associated with cytomegalovirus. Linkage disequilibrium might explain the correlated functional status among segregating V segments, but an unknown experimental factor could not be ruled out. An association between a missense DCLRE1C variant and V-gene and J-gene trimming of TCR beta chains was found in a later genetic analysis and replicated in an independent cohort. A few of the identified cytomegalovirus-associated TCR beta chains were confirmed in vitro to be specific for cytomegalovirus antigens. A cluster of highly shared sequence variants was judged likely to represent a technical artifact of the sequencing pipeline. In a later analysis, about 16,000 TCR beta sequences were associated with specific HLA alleles at a false discovery rate of 0.05. A later analysis found that TCR association rates varied across HLA loci, with DRB1 alleles showing the most associated TCRs and HLA-C alleles the fewest. The cohort was sequenced for TCR beta chains only, and without alpha or paired-chain data the features that could be detected were limited. Across donors, most TCR sequences were observed very rarely, whereas some public TCRs were present in many individuals. According to a later analysis, most CMV-associated TCR beta chains appeared to be HLA-restricted, and the HLA associations seemed to be driven largely by CMV exposure. Immune exposure information for the cohort was limited to CMV serostatus. The 87-base-pair reads could not distinguish some IMGT-functional V segments, including TRBV6-2 and TRBV6-3, so those segments were excluded. Because HLA typing was unavailable for some donors at each locus, only the typed subset was used in association tests. A further reported finding was that TCR beta sequences accurately predicted the HLA-A and HLA-B alleles for most subjects in the first cohort. In an earlier analysis of some 640 of the donors, most TCR beta V segments were observed in productive rearrangements about 90% or about 30% of the time, broadly matching IMGT annotations. The authors suggested that the approach could potentially be extended to other disease states and immunological phenotypes.

The cohort was made up of around 720 healthy bone marrow donors. Cohort members were all nominally healthy when sampled, although unrecorded immune exposures were likely present. The donor tested CMV seronegative and was one of the 352 seronegative cohort members. A peripheral blood sample was collected from each donor, and TCR beta sequencing was performed on peripheral blood mononuclear cells. The Qiagen DNeasy Blood Extraction Kit was used to extract genomic DNA from the blood cell samples. The library was obtained by the immunoSEQ multiplex PCR assay. For the multiplex PCR, a mixture combining 60 forward primers for TCR Vbeta segments and 13 reverse primers for TCR Jbeta segments was used. The CDR3 region of rearranged TCR beta genes was amplified from genomic DNA by a multiplex PCR assay. On the Illumina HiSeq System, the amplified TCR beta libraries were sequenced as 87-base-pair reads. In the original analysis: In a later analysis, roughly 80 million unique TCR beta chains were counted across the roughly 670 repertoires, and roughly 9.9 million of these chains were shared by at least two donors. Raw reads were error-corrected and collapsed into unique sequences with a nearest-neighbor algorithm that merged closely related sequences to remove PCR and sequencing errors. CDR3 sequences were aligned to IMGT reference sequences to assign V, D and J gene segments. For a sequence to be retained, a match of at least six nucleotides was required to both a V gene segment and a J gene segment. A rearrangement was called productive if the CDR3 had no stop codons and remained in frame with V and J, and every other rearrangement was called non-productive. Following IMGT convention, CDR3 was defined as the stretch from the second conserved V-encoded cysteine to the conserved J-encoded phenylalanine. The earlier analysis of about 560 of the donors excluded any sequence lacking an unambiguous match to a single V gene segment. An earlier analysis of 587 of the donors classified V segments as functional when productive rearrangements were above 56.7% and as segregating when the standard deviation between donors was above 5%. A statistical classification framework was built to diagnose cytomegalovirus status from the catalog of TCR beta chain sequences. V and J gene assignment, in a later analysis, came from comparing TCR nucleotide sequences with IMGT/GENE-DB human TR gene sequences. A later analysis assigned CDR3 sequences and most-parsimonious VDJ recombination scenarios with the TCRdist pipeline. In a later analysis, each TCR beta chain was defined by its CDR3 amino acid sequence together with its V-gene family, and reads lacking a unique V-gene family were excluded. In a later analysis, 450 to 600 highly shared, low-generation-probability nucleotide sequences were removed to address suspected cross-contamination and a sequencing artifact. In a later analysis, a clonal expansion index was calculated for each public chain from normalized within-repertoire ranks of inferred template counts. A later analysis computed generation probabilities with a VDJ recombination model fitted to out-of-frame rearrangements, and checked the results against IGoR. In a later analysis, hypergeometric tests were used to score TCR-TCR, TCR-HLA and TCR-CMV co-occurrence, with a repertoire-size bias correction applied to TCR pairs. False discovery rates were estimated in a later analysis by permuting HLA or CMV assignments 20 times. A later analysis grouped co-occurring TCRs with DBSCAN, adding TCRdist sequence similarity when clustering within HLA-allele-positive subsets. Co-occurrence clustering excluded repertoires with fewer than 30,000 or more than 120,000 public chains, plus five with anomalous nucleotide sharing. Sourced from immuneACCESS, this table was stored by TCRdb with only in-frame sequences that have V and J called. A share of the clones is absent; for the studies checked, an unresolved V gene accounts for under half, and the remainder has no known explanation. D and trimming come from the DNA, and the V and J calls and clone size come from that table. In this sample the table shows around 110,000 clones, more than 70% of which occur a single time. Of the sample, 7% to 8% falls within the top ten clones.

V is cut by 7 bases and J by 10 bases, and the space between the germline ends is 16 bases. Measured from the cysteine to the phenylalanine, the CDR3 is 11 residues long. Solely the CDR3 DNA is kept, with 33 bases framed from the first base. CDR1 and CDR2, per the germline V gene, are SQVTM and ANQGSEA. Notes on this clone: Its antigen target is currently unknown. Base qualities are not at hand, and no much larger clone is one base apart.

This TCR derives from a man aged 25-45 years in good health and CMV-seronegative. Specimen: PBMCs. The receptor chain draws on TRBV29-1 and TRBJ1-2, with a tentative D gene TRBD1 over 5 matching bases. The nucleotides read TGCAGCGGCTTAGTCAGGGATTCCTACACCTTC. Its amino acids are CSGLVRDSYTF.